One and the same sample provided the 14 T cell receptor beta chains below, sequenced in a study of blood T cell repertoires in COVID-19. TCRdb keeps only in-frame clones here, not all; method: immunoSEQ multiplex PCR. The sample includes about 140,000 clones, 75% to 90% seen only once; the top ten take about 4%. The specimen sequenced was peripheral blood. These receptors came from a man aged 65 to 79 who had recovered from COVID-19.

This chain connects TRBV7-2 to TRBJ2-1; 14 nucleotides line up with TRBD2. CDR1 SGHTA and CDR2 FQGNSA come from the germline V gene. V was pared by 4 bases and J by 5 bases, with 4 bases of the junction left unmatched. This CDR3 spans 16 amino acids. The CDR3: CASSSWGLAGDNEQFF. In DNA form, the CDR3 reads TGTGCCAGCAGCTCCTGGGGACTAGCGGGAGACAATGAGCAGTTCTTC.

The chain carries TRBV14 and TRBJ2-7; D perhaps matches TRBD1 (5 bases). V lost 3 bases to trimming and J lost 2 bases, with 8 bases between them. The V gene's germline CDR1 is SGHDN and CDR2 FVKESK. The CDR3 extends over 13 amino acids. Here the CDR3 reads CASSQGPPYEQYF. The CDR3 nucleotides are TGTGCCAGCAGCCAGGGGCCCCCCTACGAGCAGTACTTC.

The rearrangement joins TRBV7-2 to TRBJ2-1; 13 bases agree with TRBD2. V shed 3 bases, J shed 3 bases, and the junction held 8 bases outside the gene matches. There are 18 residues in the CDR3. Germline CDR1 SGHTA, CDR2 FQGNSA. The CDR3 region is CASSLDFGLAGDYNEQFF. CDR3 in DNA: TGTGCCAGCAGCTTGGATTTTGGACTAGCGGGAGACTACAATGAGCAGTTCTTC. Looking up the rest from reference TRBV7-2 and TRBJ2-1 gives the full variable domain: GAGVSQSPSNKVTEKGKDVELRCDPISGHTALYWYRQSLGQGLEFLIYFQGNSAPDKSGLPSDRFSAERTGGSVSTLTIQRTQQEDSAVYLCASSLDFGLAGDYNEQFFGPGTRLTVL.

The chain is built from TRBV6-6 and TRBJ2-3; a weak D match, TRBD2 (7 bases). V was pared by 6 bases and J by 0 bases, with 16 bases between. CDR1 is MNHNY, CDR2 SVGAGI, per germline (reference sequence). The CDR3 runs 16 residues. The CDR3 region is CASSLGRGASTDTQYF. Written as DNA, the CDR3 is TGTGCCAGCAGCCTTGGACGGGGGGCTAGCACAGATACGCAGTATTTT.

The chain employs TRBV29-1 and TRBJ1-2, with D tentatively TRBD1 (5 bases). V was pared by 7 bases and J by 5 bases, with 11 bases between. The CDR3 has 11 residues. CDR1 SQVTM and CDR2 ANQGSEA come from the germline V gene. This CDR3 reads CSAWGGYGYTF. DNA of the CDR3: TGCAGCGCCTGGGGGGGGTATGGCTACACCTTC.

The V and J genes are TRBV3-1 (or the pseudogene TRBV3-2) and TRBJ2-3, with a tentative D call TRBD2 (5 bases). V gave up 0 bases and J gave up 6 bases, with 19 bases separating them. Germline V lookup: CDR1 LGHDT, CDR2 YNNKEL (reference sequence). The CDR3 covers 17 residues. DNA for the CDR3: TGTGCCAGCAGCCAAGATGAAAGACTAAGGTACGGCGATACGCAGTATTTT. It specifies CASSQDERLRYGDTQYF.

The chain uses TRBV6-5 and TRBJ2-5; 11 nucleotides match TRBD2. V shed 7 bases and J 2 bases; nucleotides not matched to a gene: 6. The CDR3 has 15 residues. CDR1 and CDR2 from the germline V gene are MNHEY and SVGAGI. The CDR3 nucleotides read TGTGCCAGCAATTTAGCGGGAGGGAGACAAGAGACCCAGTACTTC. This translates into CASNLAGGRQETQYF.

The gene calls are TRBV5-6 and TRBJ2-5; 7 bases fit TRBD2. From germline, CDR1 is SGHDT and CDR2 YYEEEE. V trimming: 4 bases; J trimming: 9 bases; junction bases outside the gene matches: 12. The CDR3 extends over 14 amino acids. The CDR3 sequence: CASSTVTPGGAQYF. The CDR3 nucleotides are TGTGCCAGCAGCACGGTTACCCCTGGGGGGGCCCAGTACTTC. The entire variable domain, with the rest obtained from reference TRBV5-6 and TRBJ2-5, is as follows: DAGVTQSPTHLIKTRGQQVTLRCSPKSGHDTVSWYQQALGQGPQFIFQYYEEEERQRGNFPDRFSGHQFPNYSSELNVNALLLGDSALYLCASSTVTPGGAQYFGPGTRLLVL.

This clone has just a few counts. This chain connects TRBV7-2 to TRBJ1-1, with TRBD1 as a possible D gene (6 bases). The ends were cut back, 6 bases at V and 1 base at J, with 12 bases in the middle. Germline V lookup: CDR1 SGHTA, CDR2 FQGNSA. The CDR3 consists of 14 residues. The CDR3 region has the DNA TGTGCCAGCAGAACAGGGCCGGCGAACACTGAAGCTTTCTTT. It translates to CASRTGPANTEAFF.

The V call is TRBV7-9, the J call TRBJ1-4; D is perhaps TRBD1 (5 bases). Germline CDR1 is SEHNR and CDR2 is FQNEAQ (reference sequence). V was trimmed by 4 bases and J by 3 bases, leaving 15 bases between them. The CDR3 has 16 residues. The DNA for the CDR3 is TGTGCCAGCAGCTCCGGCTCCGGAGGGGCTAATGAAAAACTGTTTTTT. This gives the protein CASSSGSGGANEKLFF.

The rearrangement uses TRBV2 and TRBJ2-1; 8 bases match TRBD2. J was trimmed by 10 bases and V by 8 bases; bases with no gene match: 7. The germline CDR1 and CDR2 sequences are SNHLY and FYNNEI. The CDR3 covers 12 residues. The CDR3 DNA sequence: TGTGCCAGCCGTTTAGCGGGAAGAGAGCAGTTCTTC. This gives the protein CASRLAGREQFF.

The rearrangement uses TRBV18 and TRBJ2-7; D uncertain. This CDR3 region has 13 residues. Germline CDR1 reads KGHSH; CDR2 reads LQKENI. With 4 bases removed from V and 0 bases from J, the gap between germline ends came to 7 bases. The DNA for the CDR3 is TGTGCCAGCTCACTTTACACCTCCTACGAGCAGTACTTC. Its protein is CASSLYTSYEQYF.

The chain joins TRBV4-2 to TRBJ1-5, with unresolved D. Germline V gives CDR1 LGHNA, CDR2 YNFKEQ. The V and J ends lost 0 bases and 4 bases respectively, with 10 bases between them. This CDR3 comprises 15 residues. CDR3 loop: CASSQEASPNQPQHF. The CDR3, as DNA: TGTGCCAGCAGCCAAGAAGCGTCGCCGAATCAGCCCCAGCATTTT.

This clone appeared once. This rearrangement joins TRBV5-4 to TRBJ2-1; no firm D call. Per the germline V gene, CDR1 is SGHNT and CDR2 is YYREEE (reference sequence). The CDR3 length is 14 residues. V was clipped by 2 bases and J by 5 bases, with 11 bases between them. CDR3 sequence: CASSFQRSNNEQFF. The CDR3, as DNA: TGTGCCAGCAGCTTCCAGAGGTCGAACAATGAGCAGTTCTTC. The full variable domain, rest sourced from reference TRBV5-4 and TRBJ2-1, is ETGVTQSPTHLIKTRGQQVTLRCSSQSGHNTVSWYQQALGQGPQFIFQYYREEENGRGNFPPRFSGLQFPNYSSELNVNALELDDSALYLCASSFQRSNNEQFFGPGTRLTVL.